What follows are 20 T cell receptor beta chains derived from one specimen sequenced in a study of blood T cell repertoires in COVID-19. The protocol was immunoSEQ multiplex PCR, while the TCRdb copy is restricted to in-frame clones and leaves out a portion. The table has about 160,000 clones, 90% to 95% seen once. The sample comprised peripheral blood. The receptors derive from a woman aged 45-59 years with acute or convalescent COVID-19.

The rearrangement uses TRBV5-1 and TRBJ2-3; D possibly corresponds to TRBD1 (6 bases). This CDR3 is built from 17 residues. With 6 bases removed from V and 3 bases from J, the gap between germline ends came to 23 bases. Germline CDR1 reads SGHRS; CDR2 reads YFSETQ. CDR3 amino acids: CASTLRTAPKATDTQYF. The CDR3 DNA reads TGCGCCAGCACACTTCGGACAGCCCCCAAGGCAACAGATACGCAGTATTTT. The complete variable domain, with remaining parts taken from reference TRBV5-1 and TRBJ2-3, reads KAGVTQTPRYLIKTRGQQVTLSCSPISGHRSVSWYQQTPGQGLQFLFEYFSETQRNKGNFPGRFSGRQFSNSRSEMNVSTLELGDSALYLCASTLRTAPKATDTQYFGPGTRLTVL.

The gene calls are TRBV11-2 and TRBJ2-7; D might be TRBD1 (6 bases). The germline V and J ends were trimmed by 5 bases and 2 bases, with 13 bases remaining between them. Germline CDR1 is SGHAT and CDR2 is FQNNGV. The CDR3 loop spans 14 amino acids. CDR3 nucleotides: TGTGCCAGCAGCCGAGACAGGTTCCCCTACGAGCAGTACTTC. Its protein product is CASSRDRFPYEQYF.

The J gene is TRBJ2-1, the V gene TRBV27, with 11 bases identical to TRBD1. Germline V gene lookup returns CDR1 MNHEY and CDR2 SMNVEV (reference sequence). The V gene end was trimmed by 6 bases and the J gene end by 4 bases; junction bases not matched to a gene: 5. The CDR3 has 15 residues. As DNA, the CDR3 is TGTGCCAGCAGACCGGGACAGGGGGTGTACAATGAGCAGTTCTTC. This sequence encodes CASRPGQGVYNEQFF.

The V gene is TRBV5-8, the J gene TRBJ1-2; D perhaps matches TRBD1 (5 bases). Looked up from germline, CDR1 is SGHTS and CDR2 is YDEGEE. This CDR3 has 15 amino acids. V lost 0 bases, J lost 6 bases, and 15 bases lay in between. The CDR3 DNA follows: TGTGCCAGCAGCTTGGCATGGAAGGGGCCTGATGGCTACACCTTC. Encoded protein: CASSLAWKGPDGYTF.

V usage is TRBV3-1 (or the pseudogene TRBV3-2) and J usage is TRBJ2-5; 7 nucleotides agree with TRBD2. The CDR3 sequence is 13 residues long. J lost 1 base, V lost 4 bases, and 0 bases had no gene match. Germline-derived CDR1 and CDR2 are LGHDT and YNNKEL (reference sequence). As DNA, the CDR3 is TGTGCCAGCAGCCGGGGGGGCCAAGAGACCCAGTACTTC. As protein: CASSRGGQETQYF.

The chain employs TRBV29-1 and TRBJ1-2; no clear D. The CDR3 is 12 amino acids. V lost 3 bases to trimming and J lost 1 base, with 6 bases between them. CDR1 is SQVTM and CDR2 is ANQGSEA in the germline V gene. In DNA form, the CDR3 reads TGCAGCGTTGACCCGGGTAACTATGGCTACACCTTC. It yields the protein CSVDPGNYGYTF.

The J gene is TRBJ2-2, the V gene TRBV4-1; the D is unclear. V was cut by 0 bases and J by 4 bases, with 6 bases left in between. CDR3 length: 14 residues. Germline-derived CDR1 and CDR2 are MGHRA and YSYEKL. CDR3 loop: CASSQDHSTGELFF. In DNA form, the CDR3 reads TGCGCCAGCAGCCAAGATCACAGCACCGGGGAGCTGTTTTTT.

The rearrangement links TRBV10-3 to TRBJ1-6; D may be TRBD1 (5 bases). This CDR3 is built from 13 residues. In germline, CDR1 is ENHRY, CDR2 SYGVKD. Trimming left V 10 bases short and J 7 bases short, with 14 bases between. The DNA for the CDR3 is TGTGCCACCTGGGAGGGGATAAATTCACCCCTCCACTTT. Its protein product is CATWEGINSPLHF.

V is TRBV28 and J is TRBJ2-1; 15 positions agree with TRBD2. The CDR3 length is 15 residues. Germline assignment: CDR1 MDHEN and CDR2 SYDVKM. Trimming took 2 bases from V and 7 from J; bases not matched to a gene: 0. In DNA form, the CDR3 reads TGTGCCAGCAGTTTAGGACTAGCGGGAGGGAATGAGCAGTTCTTC. Its protein product is CASSLGLAGGNEQFF.

This clone was found once. One end of the junction varies from germline; a read error may be responsible. The chain uses TRBV7-3 and TRBJ2-1; 7 bases are a match to TRBD1. The CDR3 consists of 15 residues. Germline V gene data show CDR1 as SGHTA and CDR2 as FQGTGA. CDR3 in DNA: TGTGCCAGCAGCCTAACAGGGGCTGGGTACAATGAGCAGTTCTTC. Its translation: CASSLTGAGYNEQFF.

The genes are TRBV3-1 (or the pseudogene TRBV3-2) and TRBJ2-3, with 14 bases identical to TRBD2. Trimming took 0 bases from V and 2 from J; bases not matched to a gene: 4. The CDR3 runs to 18 residues. Germline values: CDR1 LGHDT, CDR2 YNNKEL (reference sequence). In DNA, the CDR3 is TGTGCCAGCAGCCAAGAGGGACTAGCGGGGGCCTACACAGATACGCAGTATTTT. Residues: CASSQEGLAGAYTDTQYF.

The chain uses TRBV6-5 and TRBJ1-2; TRBD1 agrees at 8 bases. Germline-derived CDR1 and CDR2 are MNHEY and SVGAGI. The ends lost 6 bases at V and 7 bases at J; junction bases unmatched: 7. The CDR3 is made up of 13 amino acids. The CDR3, as DNA: TGTGCCAGCAGCACGGACAGGGTGCGTGGCTACACCTTC. It codes for CASSTDRVRGYTF.

V and J are TRBV6-5 and TRBJ1-1, with D tentatively TRBD1 (5 bases). The CDR3 runs 13 residues. Germline V gene lookup returns CDR1 MNHEY and CDR2 SVGAGI. V was pared by 8 bases and J by 1 base, with 11 bases between. The CDR3 sequence is CASAFTGNTEAFF. The DNA for the CDR3 is TGTGCCAGCGCTTTTACAGGGAACACTGAAGCTTTCTTT.

V is TRBV7-2 and J is TRBJ1-1, with 9 nucleotides matching TRBD1. The germline gives CDR1 SGHTA, CDR2 FQGNSA. J lost 5 bases, V lost 6 bases, and 19 bases had no gene match. The CDR3 sequence is 18 residues long. CDR3 bases: TGTGCCAGCAGTTTACCACCTTACGGGACAGGGTTGGAAACTGAAGCTTTCTTT. Its translation is CASSLPPYGTGLETEAFF. The whole variable domain, remainder taken from reference TRBV7-2 and TRBJ1-1, is GAGVSQSPSNKVTEKGKDVELRCDPISGHTALYWYRQSLGQGLEFLIYFQGNSAPDKSGLPSDRFSAERTGGSVSTLTIQRTQQEDSAVYLCASSLPPYGTGLETEAFFGQGTRLTVV.

The chain employs TRBV20-1 and TRBJ2-7; D is uncertain. Germline CDR1 is DFQATT and CDR2 is SNEGSKA (reference sequence). This CDR3 is 11 amino acids long. The V gene lost 1 base and the J gene lost 6 bases, with 7 bases spanning the gap. The CDR3, as DNA: TGCAGTGCTAGAGGGGCCGTCGAGCAGTACTTC. It specifies CSARGAVEQYF.

The rearrangement uses TRBV7-3 and TRBJ2-1; 11 nucleotides line up with TRBD2. CDR3 size: 14 residues. V was clipped by 5 bases and J by 9 bases; unmatched bases: 6. From germline, CDR1 is SGHTA and CDR2 FQGTGA. The CDR3, as DNA: TGTGCCAGCAGCCCCACTAGCGGGAGTAGTGAGCAGTTCTTC. Protein sequence: CASSPTSGSSEQFF.

Notes on this clone: The identical CDR3 is also encoded by other nucleotide sequences in the sample. V and J are TRBV11-2 and TRBJ1-1; D uncertain. V lost 3 bases to trimming and J lost 0 bases, with 11 bases between them. Per the germline V gene, CDR1 is SGHAT and CDR2 is FQNNGV. This CDR3 spans 15 amino acids. CDR3 coding DNA: TGTGCCAGCAGCTTGGGAGCGGCCATGAACACTGAAGCTTTCTTT. This codes for CASSLGAAMNTEAFF.

The V call is TRBV19, the J call TRBJ1-3, with D maybe TRBD1 (5 bases). Per the germline V gene, CDR1 is LNHDA and CDR2 is SQIVND (reference sequence). CDR3 length equals 16 residues. With 0 bases removed from V and 4 bases from J, the gap between germline ends came to 13 bases. The chain's CDR3 is CASSIDREGVGNTIYF. DNA for the CDR3: TGTGCCAGTAGTATAGATCGAGAAGGGGTCGGAAACACCATATATTTT.

V usage is TRBV4-1 and J usage is TRBJ1-1, with TRBD1 matching over 7 bases. This CDR3 region has 15 residues. Per the germline V gene, CDR1 is MGHRA and CDR2 is YSYEKL. V lost 2 bases and J lost 5; bases outside the gene matches: 8. The CDR3 loop is CASSQNQGVGTEAFF. The DNA of the CDR3 is TGCGCCAGCAGCCAAAATCAGGGGGTGGGGACTGAAGCTTTCTTT.

V is TRBV11-2 and J is TRBJ2-1; D is possibly TRBD1 (6 bases). Trimming removed 0 bases at V and 15 bases at J, with 15 bases between. Germline-derived CDR1 and CDR2 are SGHAT and FQNNGV. There are 13 residues in the CDR3. The CDR3 spells CASSLEPQGLSFF. Written as DNA, the CDR3 is TGTGCCAGCAGCTTAGAACCCCAGGGGCTCTCGTTCTTC.